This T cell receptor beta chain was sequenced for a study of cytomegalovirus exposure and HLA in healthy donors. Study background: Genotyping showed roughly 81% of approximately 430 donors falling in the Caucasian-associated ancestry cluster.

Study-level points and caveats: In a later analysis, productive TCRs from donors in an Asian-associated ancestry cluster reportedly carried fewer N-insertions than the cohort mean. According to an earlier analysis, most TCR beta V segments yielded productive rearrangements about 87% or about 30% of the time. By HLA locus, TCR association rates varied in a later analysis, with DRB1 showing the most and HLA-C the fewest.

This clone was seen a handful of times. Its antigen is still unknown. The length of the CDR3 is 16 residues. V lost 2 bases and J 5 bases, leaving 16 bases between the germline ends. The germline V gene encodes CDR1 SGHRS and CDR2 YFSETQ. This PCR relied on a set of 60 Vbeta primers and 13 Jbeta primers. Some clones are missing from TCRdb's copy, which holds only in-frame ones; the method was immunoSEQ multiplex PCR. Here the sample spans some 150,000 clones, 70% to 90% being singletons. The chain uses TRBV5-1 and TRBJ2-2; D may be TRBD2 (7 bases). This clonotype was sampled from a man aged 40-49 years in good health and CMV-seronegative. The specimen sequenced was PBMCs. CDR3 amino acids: CASSFTAGAETGELFF. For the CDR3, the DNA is TGCGCCAGCAGCTTCACCGCGGGGGCGGAGACCGGGGAGCTGTTTTTT.